The rows below give T cell receptor beta chains drawn from one sample of a study of blood T cell repertoires in COVID-19. Produced via immunoSEQ multiplex PCR; TCRdb's table is partial and in-frame only. The data show about 150,000 clones, under 90% seen once. What was sequenced was peripheral blood. Every receptor here comes from a man aged 60 to 75 with acute or convalescent COVID-19. Each CDR3 is given with its conserved first and last residue. D genes are given only for firm matches. Clone size appears in some rows only: once, few, many, or a class for an expanded clone.

>14|TRBV5-6|few|TRBJ2-2|.
TGTGCCAGCAGCTTGCCTACGGGCACCGGGGAGCTGTTTTTT
CASSLPTGTGELFF
>17|TRBV4-1|.|TRBJ2-2|TRBD1
TGCGCCAGCAGCCCCCGGACAGGGGCCGCGAACACCGGGGAGCTGTTTTTT
CASSPRTGAANTGELFF
>14|TRBV6-5|.|TRBJ2-3|.
TGTGCCAGCAGCAACGGCGGGACCACAGATACGCAGTATTTT
CASSNGGTTDTQYF
>14|TRBV9|.|TRBJ1-1|.
TGTGCCAGCAACCCTTCGGGGTCAGCCACTGAAGCTTTCTTT
CASNPSGSATEAFF
>15|TRBV24-1|.|TRBJ1-1|TRBD1
TGTGCCACGAAGGTACGGACAGGGACGGGAACTGAAGCTTTCTTT
CATKVRTGTGTEAFF
>15|TRBV28|.|TRBJ2-5|.
TGTGCCAGCAGTAGGGGAGGGGGGGCCCAAGAGACCCAGTACTTC
CASSRGGGAQETQYF
>14|TRBV10-3|.|TRBJ2-7|.
TGTGCCATCAGTCAAAACAGGGATAGCGACGAGCAGTACTTC
CAISQNRDSDEQYF
>14|TRBV28|.|TRBJ1-4|.
TGTGCCAGCACCACACGGAGGGGTAATGAAAAACTGTTTTTT
CASTTRRGNEKLFF
>11|TRBV20-1|.|TRBJ1-2|.
TGCAGGGGCGACGGTTTGAGAGGCTACACCTTC
CRGDGLRGYTF
>15|TRBV2|.|TRBJ1-5|.
TGTGCCAGCAGTGACTTCAGGGTAGGTGGACAGCCCCAGCATTTT
CASSDFRVGGQPQHF
>15|TRBV21-1|.|TRBJ2-7|.
TGTGCCAGCAGCACTTCGACAGGGGAGACCGCCGAGCAGTACTTC
CASSTSTGETAEQYF
>13|TRBV6-5|.|TRBJ1-1|TRBD1
TGTGCCAGCAGTTACTCGAGACAGGGTGAAGCTTTCTTT
CASSYSRQGEAFF
>15|TRBV6-5|.|TRBJ1-6|.
TGTGCCAGCAATCAGGGTGAGCTGACGAACTCACCCCTCCACTTT
CASNQGELTNSPLHF
>15|TRBV5-1|.|TRBJ2-5|.
TGCGCCAGCAGCTTGGCCTGGCCAGATGAAGAGACCCAGTACTTC
CASSLAWPDEETQYF
>15|TRBV11-2|few|TRBJ1-5|.
TGTGCCAGCAGCTTAGTCAGCTGGGAGGATCAGCCCCAGCATTTT
CASSLVSWEDQPQHF
>13|TRBV29-1|.|TRBJ2-1|.
TGCAGCGTTGCCGGCCAGACTAACAATGAGCAGTTCTTC
CSVAGQTNNEQFF
>17|TRBV10-3|.|TRBJ2-6|.
TGTGCCATCAGTGAGTCGAACGTGGGGAGTGGGGCCAACGTCCTGACTTTC
CAISESNVGSGANVLTF
>13|TRBV3-1/TRBV3-2|once|TRBJ2-5|.
TGTGCCAGCAGCCTTCGGGGGCAAGAGACCCAGTACTTC
CASSLRGQETQYF
>18|TRBV9|once|TRBJ2-3|TRBD2
TGTGCCAGCAGCGTAGTAGGGACTAGCGGGGGATACACAGATACGCAGTATTTT
CASSVVGTSGGYTDTQYF
>16|TRBV19|once|TRBJ2-6|TRBD1
TGTGCCAGTAGTATAGGACAGGGGGCCGGGGCCAACGTCCTGACTTTC
CASSIGQGAGANVLTF
>14|TRBV6-5|.|TRBJ1-4|.
TGTGCCAGCAGTTACGCGGGTTTTAATGAAAAACTGTTTTTT
CASSYAGFNEKLFF
>18|TRBV2|.|TRBJ2-3|.
TGTGCCAGCAGCCGCCGACTCGACATACGTGGTGAGGGAGATACGCAGTATTTT
CASSRRLDIRGEGDTQYF
>14|TRBV14|few|TRBJ1-4|TRBD1
TGTGCCAGCAGCCAACGACAGGGGCGCGAAAAACTGTTTTTT
CASSQRQGREKLFF